This TCR beta chain was sequenced in a study of long-term antiretroviral therapy in people with HIV. Study-wide results and limits: The study collected no data on ART adherence, viral resistance or therapy changes. Pre-ART expanded TRB clones stayed dominant throughout, though often decreasing after ART.

J was trimmed by 0 bases and V by 2 bases; bases with no gene match: 5. This CDR3 has 17 amino acids. Germline values: CDR1 SGHKS, CDR2 YYEKEE (reference sequence). As regards this clone: Its antigen is unidentified.

Every participant with HIV received treatment in the United States. At survey level, the immunoSEQ assay was run in its v3.0 version. Profiled with immunoSEQ multiplex PCR; TCRdb holds only in-frame clones, not every one. The sample lists 15,000 to 20,000 clones, 95% occurring once. Sequences were derived from unsorted PBMCs, sampled 10 to 13 years after starting antiretroviral therapy. The source is a man aged 30 to 45 with HIV. The chain links TRBV5-5 to TRBJ2-5; 12 nucleotides match TRBD2. Here the CDR3 reads CASSLWTSGTYQETQYF. CDR3 DNA: TGTGCCAGCAGCTTATGGACTAGCGGGACGTACCAAGAGACCCAGTACTTC. Using reference TRBV5-5 and TRBJ2-5 for the parts outside the CDR3, the full variable domain is DAGVTQSPTHLIKTRGQQVTLRCSPISGHKSVSWYQQVLGQGPQFIFQYYEKEERGRGNFPDRFSARQFPNYSSELNVNALLLGDSALYLCASSLWTSGTYQETQYFGPGTRLLVL.